A single sample gave rise to the 20 T cell receptor beta chains below, sequenced in a study of T cell responses to AZD1222 COVID-19 vaccine. The method was immunoSEQ multiplex PCR; TCRdb's version includes in-frame clones alone and lacks a portion of them. Of some 180,000 clones detected, roughly 88% appear once; the ten largest clones hold approximately 0.5%. The sequencing here drew on peripheral blood, taken on day 0 of AZD1222 vaccination. The receptors shown here come from an adult in good health.

V gene TRBV5-1 combines with J gene TRBJ2-7; D perhaps matches TRBD2 (5 bases). Germline V gene data show CDR1 as SGHRS and CDR2 as YFSETQ. Deletions cut 2 bases from V and 4 bases from J, with 13 bases between. The CDR3 contains 14 residues. For the CDR3, the DNA is TGCGCCAGCAGCTTCCTAGCTGAATCTTACGAGCAGTACTTC. It specifies CASSFLAESYEQYF.

This chain links TRBV7-3 with TRBJ2-3, with D tentatively TRBD2 (7 bases). V lost 6 bases and J lost 2, with 12 bases in between. The CDR3 sequence is 14 residues long. Germline CDR1 reads SGHTA; CDR2 reads FQGTGA. The CDR3 nucleotides are TGTGCCAGCAGTTACGGGGGGCTCACAGATACGCAGTATTTT. Protein sequence: CASSYGGLTDTQYF. Full variable domain (rest looked up from reference TRBV7-3 and TRBJ2-3): GAGVSQTPSNKVTEKGKYVELRCDPISGHTALYWYRQSLGQGPEFLIYFQGTGAADDSGLPNDRFFAVRPEGSVSTLKIQRTERGDSAVYLCASSYGGLTDTQYFGPGTRLTVL.

V usage is TRBV2 and J usage is TRBJ2-7; 10 nucleotides match TRBD2. CDR1 is SNHLY, CDR2 FYNNEI, per germline. The CDR3 length is 17 residues. With 9 bases clipped from V and 5 bases from J, the junction kept 19 bases outside the gene matches. The CDR3 DNA reads as TGTGCCAGTCCCCAGGCTCCTTTTAGCGGGAGGTCCAACGAGCAGTACTTC. It codes for CASPQAPFSGRSNEQYF. Based on the CDR3 plus reference TRBV2 and TRBJ2-7, the full variable domain is EPEVTQTPSHQVTQMGQEVILRCVPISNHLYFYWYRQILGQKVEFLVSFYNNEISEKSEIFDDQFSVERPDGSNFTLKIRSTKLEDSAMYFCASPQAPFSGRSNEQYFGPGTRLTVT.

V is TRBV7-3 and J is TRBJ2-2; the match to TRBD2 covers 7 bases. With 0 bases clipped from V and 7 bases from J, the junction kept 8 bases outside the gene matches. Germline loops: CDR1 SGHTA, CDR2 FQGTGA. The CDR3 is 16 amino acids. The CDR3 bases are TGTGCCAGCAGCTTAACGGCGGCTAGCGGAATCGGGGAGCTGTTTTTT. This sequence encodes CASSLTAASGIGELFF.

This clone occurred once. V gene TRBV23-1 combines with J gene TRBJ1-1, with D uncertain. TRBV23-1 has ORF status, its function being uncertain. V was clipped by 0 bases and J by 2 bases, with 7 bases between them. The CDR3 loop spans 14 amino acids. CDR3 region: CASSQSRSNTEAFF. CDR3 bases: TGCGCCAGCAGTCAATCACGGAGTAACACTGAAGCTTTCTTT.

This CDR3 is CASSVATEAGGEKLFF. In DNA, the CDR3 is TGTGCCAGCAGCGTAGCTACGGAGGCCGGAGGTGAAAAACTGTTTTTT. The chain links TRBV9 to TRBJ1-4; D ambiguous. The V gene's germline CDR1 is SGDLS and CDR2 YYNGEE. The CDR3 consists of 16 residues. The germline V and J ends were trimmed by 0 bases and 7 bases, with 16 bases remaining between them.

This chain connects TRBV2 to TRBJ1-2, with D maybe TRBD1 (6 bases). The CDR3 is 12 residues long. V was trimmed by 10 bases and J by 8 bases, leaving 17 bases between them. Per germline, CDR1 SNHLY and CDR2 FYNNEI. CDR3 residues: CATERTVGGYTF. CDR3 in DNA: TGTGCCACCGAAAGGACAGTCGGGGGCTACACCTTC.

V and J are TRBV7-2 and TRBJ1-3, with D tentatively TRBD1 (6 bases). V lost 5 bases, J lost 2 bases, and 16 bases lay in between. CDR1 SGHTA and CDR2 FQGNSA come from the germline V gene. CDR3 size: 16 residues. CDR3 protein: CASSLSLNRAGNTIYF. CDR3 DNA sequence: TGTGCCAGCAGCCTCTCTCTTAACAGGGCTGGAAACACCATATATTTT.

This chain links TRBV2 with TRBJ1-2; 11 bases are shared with TRBD1. Germline assignment: CDR1 SNHLY and CDR2 FYNNEI. The CDR3 consists of 15 residues. The J segment lost 4 bases and the V segment lost 8 bases, leaving 9 bases of the junction unmatched. CDR3 protein: CASQRDRGLSYGYTF. CDR3 sequence (DNA): TGTGCCAGCCAACGGGACAGGGGGTTAAGCTATGGCTACACCTTC.

The chain has TRBV7-9 and TRBJ2-3; no definite D call. V lost 0 bases, J lost 4 bases, and 8 bases lay in between. Germline V lookup: CDR1 SEHNR, CDR2 FQNEAQ (reference sequence). The CDR3 contains 14 residues. The CDR3 loop reads CASSLAGSPDTQYF. The CDR3 region has the DNA TGTGCCAGCAGCTTAGCGGGCAGCCCAGATACGCAGTATTTT.

This clone came up once. This chain connects TRBV11-2 to TRBJ2-5; the D is unclear. V shed 2 bases and J shed 2 bases, with 6 bases lying between them. This CDR3 has 13 residues. Germline V gene lookup returns CDR1 SGHAT and CDR2 FQNNGV. The CDR3 spells CASSLLGQETQYF. The CDR3 coding sequence is TGTGCCAGCAGCTTACTCGGACAAGAGACCCAGTACTTC.

The chain uses TRBV7-2 and TRBJ2-7; D might be TRBD2 (6 bases). The V end was cut by 5 bases, the J end by 2 bases, with 13 bases between. This CDR3 spans 14 amino acids. Germline V lookup: CDR1 SGHTA, CDR2 FQGNSA. Written as DNA, the CDR3 is TGTGCCAGCAGCCCAGCGGGTCTGACCTACGAGCAGTACTTC. Its translation is CASSPAGLTYEQYF.

The chain combines TRBV28 with TRBJ1-1, with D perhaps TRBD1 (5 bases). V was trimmed by 7 bases and J by 1 base, leaving 19 bases between them. The length of the CDR3 is 16 residues. Germline CDR1 is MDHEN and CDR2 is SYDVKM. The CDR3 sequence: CASTSPPGTENTEAFF. DNA of the CDR3: TGTGCCAGCACTAGCCCACCCGGGACGGAGAACACTGAAGCTTTCTTT.

The V call is TRBV6-5, the J call TRBJ2-1; 11 nucleotides agree with TRBD2. Germline V CDR1 and CDR2: MNHEY, SVGAGI. V trimming: 2 bases; J trimming: 7 bases; junction bases outside the gene matches: 1. The CDR3 extends over 14 amino acids. CDR3 DNA sequence: TGTGCCAGCAGTTACCGGACTAGCGGGAATGAGCAGTTCTTC. The encoded protein is CASSYRTSGNEQFF.

The chain uses TRBV9 and TRBJ2-1; 10 nucleotides match TRBD1. CDR3 size: 16 residues. The germline V gene has CDR1 SGDLS and CDR2 YYNGEE. V lost 4 bases, J lost 9 bases, and 13 bases stayed unmatched. This CDR3 is CASSPQGTGELGEQFF. The DNA of the CDR3 is TGTGCCAGCAGCCCCCAGGGGACAGGGGAGTTGGGTGAGCAGTTCTTC.

This clone was observed a few times. The chain carries TRBV11-2 and TRBJ2-7; 11 bases fit TRBD1. Trimming at V came to 5 bases and at J to 7 bases, leaving 7 bases not matched to a gene. The length of the CDR3 is 14 residues. Germline V lookup: CDR1 SGHAT, CDR2 FQNNGV. The CDR3 DNA reads as TGTGCCAGCAGCCGCGGACAGGGGGCGGGTGAGCAGTACTTC. Its protein is CASSRGQGAGEQYF.

The chain has TRBV5-1 and TRBJ1-4; 10 bases match TRBD1. The CDR3 totals 15 residues. V lost 3 bases and J lost 8; bases outside the gene matches: 7. Germline CDR1 is SGHRS and CDR2 is YFSETQ. Here the CDR3 reads CASSSSGTGEEKLFF. CDR3 coding DNA: TGCGCCAGCAGCTCGTCCGGGACAGGGGAAGAAAAACTGTTTTTT.

The rearrangement links TRBV7-6 to TRBJ2-7; 7 bases map to TRBD2. J was trimmed by 4 bases and V by 5 bases; bases with no gene match: 8. CDR3 length: 14 amino acids. Germline V lookup: CDR1 SGHVS, CDR2 FNYEAQ. The CDR3 protein is CASSPGTITYEQYF. Written as DNA, the CDR3 is TGTGCCAGCAGCCCCGGGACTATAACATACGAGCAGTACTTC. Full variable domain (outside the CDR3, taken from reference TRBV7-6 and TRBJ2-7): GAGVSQSPRYKVTKRGQDVALRCDPISGHVSLYWYRQALGQGPEFLTYFNYEAQQDKSGLPNDRFSAERPEGSISTLTIQRTEQRDSAMYRCASSPGTITYEQYFGPGTRLTVT.

The V and J genes are TRBV7-2 and TRBJ2-1, with 7 bases lining up with TRBD2. J gave up 7 bases and V 6 bases, and 12 bases lay outside the gene matches. CDR3 size: 15 residues. Germline values: CDR1 SGHTA, CDR2 FQGNSA. CDR3: CASRQIGGSGNEQFF. The CDR3 nucleotides read TGTGCCAGCAGACAAATTGGCGGGAGTGGGAATGAGCAGTTCTTC.

This rearrangement joins TRBV18 to TRBJ1-3; D unclear. The V end lost 6 bases, the J end lost 4 bases, and 13 bases lay between the germline ends. From germline, CDR1 is KGHSH and CDR2 LQKENI. The CDR3 loop spans 14 amino acids. The CDR3 here is CASSRPHPGNTIYF. The CDR3 bases are TGTGCCAGCTCCCGACCTCATCCAGGAAACACCATATATTTT.